This T cell receptor beta chain was sequenced in a study of T-cell reconstitution after alpha-beta-depleted transplantation in children listed by TCRdb under 2016. Describing the broader study: T-cell immune reconstitution after TCRalphabeta/CD19-depleted allogeneic hematopoietic cell transplantation in children was quantitatively tracked in the study by means of TCR repertoire profiling.

The library was prepared using PCR. The listed sequencing device is Illumina HiSeq 2500. To normalize quantification of the TCRbeta repertoire, the TCR libraries were built with molecular barcoding that relied on unique molecular identifiers. Using fastp trimming at Q25 and MiXCR clonotype assembly, TCRdb reanalyzed the public sequencing data and kept in-frame beta chains. Rows merge per CDR3 protein into single entries with the most common DNA and genes. Counted in this sample were 150,000 to 200,000 distinct CDR3 sequences; 6% to 7% of them appeared once. The ten largest clonotypes hold 3% to 3.5% of the sample. This clonotype was counted ten times or more. This clone's antigen is unknown. Per-base qualities were not stored, and no clone one base away is much larger. Looking up the germline V gene yields CDR1 SGHRS and CDR2 YFSETQ. Trimming at the junction amounts to 1 base on V and 5 bases on J, and the germline ends lie 11 bases apart. The CDR3 numbers 14 residues from cysteine through phenylalanine. CDR3 DNA only is kept here, 42 bases in frame from base 1.

The rearranged chain carries TRBV5-1 and TRBJ2-3, and perhaps TRBD2 as D gene, on 6 matching bases. The clonotype was recovered from a human donor who donated a stem cell graft to a child with Wiskott-Aldrich syndrome. The specimen was PBMCs from the stem cell graft donor, collected from the stem cell graft. The CDR3 here reads CASSLLADGDTQYF. The DNA sequence is TGCGCCAGCAGCTTGTTAGCGGACGGAGATACGCAGTATTTT.